Below, 14 T cell receptor beta chains from the same sample are listed, as sequenced in a study of tumor and adjacent non-tumor tissue in lung cancer. A modified ARM-PCR protocol with three rounds of nested PCR amplified TCRbeta. One entry per CDR3 protein, called by TCRdb with MiXCR from the multiplex PCR reads. Of roughly 200,000 distinct CDR3 sequences in the sample, 70% to 75% are singletons; the top ten hold around 25%. The template was RNA from unsorted bulk tissue. Material: lung tumor tissue. These receptors were taken from a man in his 60s with non-small cell lung cancer.

A remark on this clonotype: A much larger clone sits a single nucleotide away, making a read error possible. The V gene is TRBV5-6, the J gene TRBJ2-5; D possibly corresponds to TRBD2 (6 bases). The CDR3 is 14 amino acids. Germline CDR1 SGHDT, CDR2 YYEEEE. CDR3 region: CANSSRRGGETQYF. The CDR3 bases are TGTGCCAACAGCTCCCGGAGGGGAGGAGAGACCCAGTACTTC.

In the case of this clonotype: The junction departs from germline at one end; a sequencing error may be responsible. The chain uses TRBV4-1 and TRBJ2-6; the match to TRBD2 covers 9 bases. The germline V gene encodes CDR1 MGHRA and CDR2 YSYEKL. CDR3 length equals 20 residues. For the CDR3, the DNA is TGCGCCAGCAGCCAAGATAGGTCCAGCGGGGGGATCTCTGAGGCCAACGTCCTGACTTTC. Protein sequence: CASSQDRSSGGISEANVLTF.

About this clonotype itself: Its ends do not fully match the called genes, so a read error is possible. V and J are TRBV20-1 and TRBJ2-7, with a possible D match to TRBD2 (5 bases). This CDR3 comprises 13 residues. Per germline, CDR1 DFQATT and CDR2 SNEGSKA (reference sequence). The CDR3 sequence: CSTRTLLDYEQYF. The DNA of the CDR3 is TGCAGTACTAGAACCTTATTAGACTACGAGCAGTACTTC.

Concerning this clonotype itself: The junction shows a germline mismatch at one end, possibly a read error. The rearrangement links TRBV13 to TRBJ2-2; TRBD2 might be the D (5 bases). CDR1 and CDR2 from the germline V gene are PRHDT and FYEKMQ (reference sequence). This CDR3 has 12 residues. CDR3 residues: CASSRSAGELLF. The CDR3 nucleotides are TGTGCCAGCAGCCGGTCGGCCGGGGAGCTGTTATTT.

This chain uses TRBV11-2 with TRBJ1-4; the D is unclear. V lost 2 bases, J lost 10 bases, and 23 bases lay in between. This CDR3 is 17 amino acids long. From germline, CDR1 is SGHAT and CDR2 FQNNGV. CDR3 DNA: TGTGCCAGCAGCTTAAAAATGCCGGGAGCCCGCGGAAGAAAACTGTTTTTT. Its translation: CASSLKMPGARGRKLFF.

At least ten counts were recorded for this clonotype. This sequence joins TRBV30 and TRBJ1-1; perhaps TRBD1 as D (6 bases). This CDR3 spans 14 amino acids. V lost 2 bases, J lost 1 base, and 11 bases lay in between. Per germline, CDR1 GTSNPN and CDR2 SVGIG (reference sequence). The CDR3 bases are TGTGCCTGGAGTCCGGACAGACCGAACACTGAAGCTTTCTTT. Its translation: CAWSPDRPNTEAFF.

Concerning this clonotype itself: This may be a read error, as it is one base from a much larger clone. The rearrangement joins TRBV6-5 to TRBJ2-1, with D perhaps TRBD1 (5 bases). The germline V gene encodes CDR1 MNHEY and CDR2 SVGAGI. This CDR3 comprises 15 residues. As DNA, the CDR3 is TGTGCCAGCCTACGTAACCAGGGAACCTACAATGAGCGGTTCTTC. It yields the protein CASLRNQGTYNERFF.

Notes on this clonotype: Given a much more abundant clone one base away, this may be a read error. CDR3 sequence reads: CGASTQAGRTEAFF. The CDR3 coding sequence is TGCGGTGCTAGTACTCAGGCTGGGAGGACTGAAGCTTTCTTT. V is TRBV20-1 and J is TRBJ1-1; unclear D gene. Per germline, CDR1 DFQATT and CDR2 SNEGSKA (reference sequence). The CDR3 loop spans 14 amino acids.

Note on this clonotype: One junction end disagrees with the germline gene, perhaps due to a read error. This chain links TRBV5-1 with TRBJ2-2; perhaps D is TRBD1 or TRBD2 (5 bases each). This CDR3 has 13 amino acids. Per germline, CDR1 SGHRS and CDR2 YFSETQ. CDR3 amino acids: CATSLGLAGELVF. In nucleotides, the CDR3 is TGCGCCACCTCCCTGGGGCTCGCCGGGGAGCTGGTTTTT.

The J gene is TRBJ1-1, the V gene TRBV5-1; unclear D gene. Trimming removed 0 bases from V and 5 bases from J, with 17 bases in between. This CDR3 spans 16 amino acids. The germline V gene encodes CDR1 SGHRS and CDR2 YFSETQ. This CDR3 reads CASSLVGAGLGTEAFF. In DNA form, the CDR3 reads TGCGCCAGCAGCTTGGTAGGTGCCGGGTTGGGTACTGAAGCTTTCTTT.

In regard to this clonotype: A read error is possible here, since a much larger clone lies one base away. The chain recombines TRBV20-1 with TRBJ2-1; 8 positions agree with TRBD1. This CDR3 has 13 amino acids. CDR1 is DFQATT and CDR2 is SNEGSKA in the germline V gene (reference sequence). Trimming took 8 bases from V and 5 from J; bases not matched to a gene: 8. Written as DNA, the CDR3 is TGCAGTACCAGACAGGGGACACACAATGAGCAGTTCTTC. This gives the protein CSTRQGTHNEQFF.

Details on this clonotype: The CDR3 ends on some other residue instead of the conserved phenylalanine or tryptophan, so this is likely a read error. The chain employs TRBV11-2 and TRBJ1-6, with 9 nucleotides matching TRBD1. The ends lost 7 bases at V and 3 bases at J; junction bases unmatched: 4. Germline V gene data show CDR1 as SGHAT and CDR2 as FQNNGV. CDR3 length: 15 amino acids. The CDR3 here is CASNSGQGYNSPLHL. In DNA, the CDR3 is TGTGCCAGCAACTCGGGACAGGGCTATAATTCACCCCTCCACCTT.

With respect to this clonotype: A single base separates this from a much larger clone, so it may be a read error. The chain links TRBV12-3 or TRBV12-4 to TRBJ2-6; no reliable D call. V lost 5 bases and J 3 bases, leaving 11 bases between the germline ends. The CDR3 is made up of 15 amino acids. Written as DNA, the CDR3 is TGTGCCAGCAGTCCCGTACAAAGTGGGGCCAACGTCCTGACTTTC. Protein: CASSPVQSGANVLTF.

In the case of this clonotype: At one boundary the junction diverges from the germline segment, which might be a read error. The CDR3 sequence: CVSSFGMCNSPLHF. DNA of the CDR3: TGTGTCAGCAGCTTTGGGATGTGTAATTCACCCCTCCACTTT. The chain is built from TRBV11-2 and TRBJ1-6; no reliable D call. There are 14 residues in the CDR3. Germline CDR1 SGHAT, CDR2 FQNNGV.